These T cell receptor beta chains were read from a single sample in a study of blood T cell repertoires in COVID-19. This table comes from immunoSEQ multiplex PCR, and its TCRdb copy is limited to in-frame clones, with some not included. The repertoire includes roughly 180,000 clones, around 80% of them detected once, and roughly 13% sits in the top ten. The sample was PBMCs or T cells enriched from blood (not recorded which). Receptor source: a woman aged 60-75 years who had recovered from COVID-19. The conserved cysteine and the conserved F or W are not part of the CDR3 here. The order of the fields is V gene, J gene, CDR3 protein.

TRBV2	TRBJ1-4	ASSGGWGWREKLF
TRBV27	TRBJ1-1	ASSTPGQAHEAF
TRBV27	TRBJ2-1	ASSPRGDGNEQF
TRBV30	TRBJ2-7	AWAGGNYEQY
TRBV7-2	TRBJ2-1	ASSLERNNEQF
TRBV28	TRBJ2-3	ASSLGSGVADTQY
TRBV3-1/TRBV3-2	TRBJ1-4	ASSPTGQAYEKLF
TRBV7-9	TRBJ1-6	ASSGTGLPALH
TRBV5-4	TRBJ2-2	ASSFSGGHTGELF
TRBV27	TRBJ2-7	ASSLSETYEQY
TRBV4-2	TRBJ2-3	ASSQGRRVDTDTQY
TRBV11-2	TRBJ1-2	ASSPMKDRVNYGYT
TRBV7-2	TRBJ1-1	ASSLGPGYTEAF
TRBV7-8	TRBJ2-1	ASSLAGGYVEQF
TRBV28	TRBJ2-1	ASSLGTSGRREQF
TRBV3-1/TRBV3-2	TRBJ1-2	ASSPGTGSGYT
TRBV6-5	TRBJ2-7	ASSPQTSGPYEQY
TRBV5-1	TRBJ1-2	ASSSMTGDYGYT
TRBV12-3/TRBV12-4	TRBJ2-5	ASSLRQGETQY
TRBV4-1	TRBJ2-7	ASSQDPGKTYEQY
TRBV18	TRBJ1-1	ASLDQGYTEAF
TRBV19	TRBJ1-1	ASRMGQYAEAF
TRBV29-1	TRBJ2-3	SVDRGTTDTQY
TRBV27	TRBJ1-1	ATLDNTEAF
TRBV6-5	TRBJ1-3	ASSPSGGNTIY
TRBV24-1	TRBJ2-2	ATSDLGTGPYTGELF
TRBV6-1	TRBJ1-5	ASSESGRQPQH
TRBV28	TRBJ1-4	ASDTGTATNEKLF
TRBV6-2/TRBV6-3	TRBJ1-5	ASSPGTGGRQPQH